The sequence of this T cell receptor (beta chain) was determined in a study of T-cell reconstitution after alpha-beta-depleted transplantation in children. J lost 5 bases, V lost 0 bases, and 4 bases had no gene match. The CDR3 sequence is 15 residues long. From germline, CDR1 is SGDLS and CDR2 YYNGEE. Unique molecular identifiers tagged the TCRbeta library. MiXCR, run by TCRdb on the PCR reads, gives a single entry per CDR3 protein. Counted here are hundreds of thousands of distinct CDR3 sequences, more than 20% occurring once; the ten biggest clones make up 13% to 15%. Only a few counts were recorded for this clonotype. The antigen is undetermined. The study's findings and limits: Surviving recipient T cells and thymic progenitors underlay high day-60 TCRbeta diversity in some patients. The origin of alpha-beta T cells about two months after transplant was reportedly several hundred expanded graft clones. At one year after transplant, newly produced T cells mostly accounted for T-cell counts and diversity.

Sequencing used PBMCs, mostly from graft donor cells, obtained 360 days after TCRalphabeta/CD19-depleted stem cell transplant. This clonotype originated in a boy younger than two who had a stem cell transplant for acute myeloid leukemia, so the T cells may come from the graft donor. This sequence joins TRBV9 and TRBJ2-5; 10 nucleotides align to TRBD2. CDR3 residues: CASSVEGLASETQYF. As DNA, the CDR3 is TGTGCCAGCAGCGTAGAGGGACTAGCGAGCGAGACCCAGTACTTC.